Each of the 24 T cell receptor beta chains below was sequenced from the same sample in a study of blood T cell repertoires in COVID-19 (TCRdb year 2020). The library was made by the immunoSEQ multiplex PCR assay. In TCRdb, the immuneACCESS table is reduced to in-frame sequences with V and J assigned. These tables do not hold every clone; where another copy was compared, an unresolved V gene accounts for under half, and the others remain unexplained. Here the sample has about 400,000 clones; 88% occur a single time. The ten largest clones take up 2% to 2.5% of the sample. Source material: PBMCs or T cells enriched from blood (not recorded which). These TCRs come from a woman in her forties with acute COVID-19.

This sequence joins TRBV21-1 and TRBJ2-1; the D call of TRBD1 is as the table states it, not checked on the DNA. TRBV21-1 is a documented pseudogene. This CDR3 comprises 15 residues. The CDR3 DNA sequence: TGTGCCAGCAGCGAGGTCAGGGGGACCTACAATGAGCAGTTCTTC. Translation: CASSEVRGTYNEQFF.

The chain joins TRBV19 to TRBJ1-5; 9 nucleotides match TRBD1. This CDR3 is 14 amino acids long. V lost 4 bases to trimming and J lost 6 bases; unmatched junction nucleotides: 4. CDR1 is LNHDA, CDR2 SQIVND, per germline (reference sequence). CDR3 in amino acids: CASSRTGEVQPQHF. CDR3 DNA: TGTGCCAGTAGTAGGACAGGGGAGGTTCAGCCCCAGCATTTT.

This clone showed up just once. The chain carries TRBV30 and TRBJ2-3; 8 nucleotides line up with TRBD1. The CDR3 has 15 amino acids. V dropped 2 bases and J dropped 5; count of bases not matched to a gene: 9. Germline V gene lookup returns CDR1 GTSNPN and CDR2 SVGIG (reference sequence). CDR3 nucleotide sequence: TGTGCCTGGAGTACGGACAGGGCCCAGAAAGATACGCAGTATTTT. It specifies CAWSTDRAQKDTQYF.

The chain uses TRBV12-3 or TRBV12-4 and TRBJ1-1; 7 bases map to TRBD1. Trimming at V came to 5 bases and at J to 7 bases, leaving 4 bases not matched to a gene. The CDR3 consists of 12 residues. The CDR3 loop is CASSLRQGEAFF. CDR3 nucleotide sequence: TGTGCCAGCAGTCTAAGACAGGGTGAAGCTTTCTTT.

This chain uses TRBV5-1 with TRBJ2-1; 11 nucleotides align to TRBD2. This CDR3 comprises 17 residues. Losses at the gene ends were 0 bases for V and 1 base for J; bases not matched to a gene: 3. Germline V CDR1 and CDR2: SGHRS, YFSETQ. The CDR3 coding sequence is TGCGCCAGCAGCTTGGTCCCTAGCGGGGGGTCCTACAATGAGCAGTTCTTC. Translation gives CASSLVPSGGSYNEQFF.

The chain recombines TRBV27 with TRBJ2-1; TRBD2 agrees at 8 bases. Germline V gene sequence: CDR1 MNHEY, CDR2 SMNVEV (reference sequence). J lost 7 bases, V lost 4 bases, and 6 bases had no gene match. This CDR3 spans 14 amino acids. DNA for the CDR3: TGTGCCAGCAGTTCAAGCGGGGGTTTTAATGAGCAGTTCTTC. It codes for CASSSSGGFNEQFF.

The genes are TRBV29-1 and TRBJ2-7, with 9 bases fitting TRBD1. V shed 4 bases and J 2 bases; nucleotides not matched to a gene: 3. This CDR3 is 13 amino acids long. Per the germline V gene, CDR1 is SQVTM and CDR2 is ANQGSEA. The CDR3 DNA follows: TGCAGCGTTGCGGGACAGGGTACCTACGAGCAGTACTTC. Its translation: CSVAGQGTYEQYF.

V usage is TRBV2 and J usage is TRBJ2-7; 9 bases match TRBD1. The germline V gene has CDR1 SNHLY and CDR2 FYNNEI. There are 15 residues in the CDR3. After removal of 7 bases from V and 1 base from J, the junction contained 8 bases not matched to a gene. CDR3 region: CASTRDREPSYEQYF. DNA for the CDR3: TGTGCCAGCACCCGGGACAGGGAACCTTCCTACGAGCAGTACTTC.

This chain links TRBV19 with TRBJ1-1; TRBD1 matches at 12 bases. The J segment lost 6 bases and the V segment lost 3 bases, leaving 11 bases of the junction unmatched. Looked up from germline, CDR1 is LNHDA and CDR2 is SQIVND (reference sequence). There are 17 residues in the CDR3. In DNA, the CDR3 is TGTGCCAGTAGTATCCTCGGGACAGGGGGCCGCGCACCTGAAGCTTTCTTT. As protein: CASSILGTGGRAPEAFF. Drawing the rest from reference TRBV19 and TRBJ1-1, the complete variable domain is DGGITQSPKYLFRKEGQNVTLSCEQNLNHDAMYWYRQDPGQGLRLIYYSQIVNDFQKGDIAEGYSVSREKKESFPLTVTSAQKNPTAFYLCASSILGTGGRAPEAFFGQGTRLTVV.

V and J are TRBV27 and TRBJ2-7; 8 bases match TRBD1. The V segment lost 10 bases and the J segment 3 bases; nucleotides outside the gene matches: 5. The CDR3 is made up of 12 amino acids. Germline V lookup: CDR1 MNHEY, CDR2 SMNVEV (reference sequence). The CDR3 bases are TGTGCCACAACGGACAGGGACTACGAGCAGTACTTC. This gives the protein CATTDRDYEQYF.

The chain links TRBV21-1 to TRBJ1-6. TRBV21-1 is termed a pseudogene. The CDR3 spans 17 residues. The CDR3: CASSKRGGGQSFSPLHF. The CDR3 DNA reads as TGTGCCAGCAGCAAACGAGGGGGGGGGCAGAGTTTTTCACCCCTCCACTTT.

The chain carries TRBV25-1 and TRBJ1-4; 9 nucleotides align to TRBD1. V lost 5 bases and J lost 8; bases outside the gene matches: 6. Germline CDR1 reads MGHDK; CDR2 reads SYGVNS. This CDR3 has 14 residues. CDR3 protein: CASSSGTGQEKLFF. Written as DNA, the CDR3 is TGTGCCAGCAGTTCCGGGACAGGGCAAGAAAAACTGTTTTTT.

A single count supports this clone. The chain links TRBV7-8 to TRBJ1-5, with 7 bases lining up with TRBD1. This CDR3 spans 14 amino acids. The germline CDR1 and CDR2 sequences are SGHVS and FQNEAQ. The junction had 1 base not matched to a gene; V was cut back by 0 bases and J by 5 bases. The CDR3 sequence is CASSLAGGHQPQHF. The CDR3 coding sequence is TGTGCCAGCAGCTTAGCAGGGGGCCATCAGCCCCAGCATTTT.

The CDR3 region is CASTDWAGGEQETQYF. In DNA form, the CDR3 reads TGTGCCAGTACCGACTGGGCGGGGGGGGAACAAGAGACCCAGTACTTC. The gene calls are TRBV19 and TRBJ2-5, with TRBD2 identical over 9 bases. CDR1 and CDR2 (germline): LNHDA, SQIVND (reference sequence). The trim removed 7 bases at V and 2 bases at J, leaving 11 bases unmatched. The CDR3 has 16 residues. The full variable domain, its missing parts supplied by reference TRBV19 and TRBJ2-5, is DGGITQSPKYLFRKEGQNVTLSCEQNLNHDAMYWYRQDPGQGLRLIYYSQIVNDFQKGDIAEGYSVSREKKESFPLTVTSAQKNPTAFYLCASTDWAGGEQETQYFGPGTRLLVL.

The V and J genes are TRBV4-2 and TRBJ2-1; maybe TRBD2 (6 bases). CDR3 length equals 15 residues. V lost 3 bases, J lost 1 base, and 10 bases lay in between. Germline V gives CDR1 LGHNA, CDR2 YNFKEQ. The CDR3 is CASSQETRSYNEQFF. In DNA, the CDR3 is TGTGCCAGCAGCCAGGAGACTAGGTCCTACAATGAGCAGTTCTTC.

The chain links TRBV3-1 (or the pseudogene TRBV3-2) to TRBJ2-1; 11 nucleotides agree with TRBD2. This CDR3 region has 18 residues. Trimming took 0 bases from V and 8 from J; bases not matched to a gene: 12. Germline V gene data show CDR1 as LGHDT and CDR2 as YNNKEL (reference sequence). CDR3 DNA: TGTGCCAGCAGCCAAGACGGGTTAGCGGGGGGGCTCAAGGATGAGCAGTTCTTC. It translates to CASSQDGLAGGLKDEQFF.

This chain joins TRBV15 and TRBJ2-7; no firm D call. CDR1 and CDR2 from the germline V gene are LNHNV and YYDKDF (reference sequence). V was clipped by 3 bases and J by 2 bases, with 14 bases between them. The CDR3 consists of 15 residues. CDR3 protein: CATSSKSGSPYEQYF. The CDR3 nucleotides are TGTGCCACCAGCAGTAAATCCGGGTCCCCCTACGAGCAGTACTTC. The full variable domain, its missing parts supplied by reference TRBV15 and TRBJ2-7, is DAMVIQNPRYQVTQFGKPVTLSCSQTLNHNVMYWYQQKSSQAPKLLFHYYDKDFNNEADTPDNFQSRRPNTSFCFLDIRSPGLGDTAMYLCATSSKSGSPYEQYFGPGTRLTVT.

The chain recombines TRBV18 with TRBJ2-3; 11 nucleotides align to TRBD1. This CDR3 region has 15 residues. The J segment lost 2 bases and the V segment lost 4 bases, leaving 2 bases of the junction unmatched. Germline CDR1 is KGHSH and CDR2 is LQKENI. The CDR3 DNA reads TGTGCCAGCTCACACGGACAGGGGGCCACAGATACGCAGTATTTT. This sequence encodes CASSHGQGATDTQYF.

V is TRBV10-2 and J is TRBJ2-5, with TRBD2 matching 12 bases. Per the germline V gene, CDR1 is WSHSY and CDR2 is SAAADI. V lost 6 bases to trimming and J lost 2 bases; unmatched junction nucleotides: 7. CDR3 length: 16 residues. CDR3 nucleotide sequence: TGCGCCAGCAGCCAAAGACTAGCGGGGGTGCAAGAGACCCAGTACTTC. Translation gives CASSQRLAGVQETQYF.

This sequence joins TRBV18 and TRBJ2-3, with D perhaps TRBD1 (6 bases). Germline V gene lookup returns CDR1 KGHSH and CDR2 LQKENI. The CDR3 has 15 residues. V was pared by 3 bases and J by 6 bases, with 16 bases between. The chain's CDR3 is CASSPSGVRGDTQYF. The CDR3 coding sequence is TGTGCCAGCTCACCTTCAGGGGTTCGCGGCGATACGCAGTATTTT. Together with reference TRBV18 and TRBJ2-3, the CDR3 gives the full variable domain: NAGVMQNPRHLVRRRGQEARLRCSPMKGHSHVYWYRQLPEEGLKFMVYLQKENIIDESGMPKERFSAEFPKEGPSILRIQQVVRGDSAAYFCASSPSGVRGDTQYFGPGTRLTVL.

The chain employs TRBV29-1 and TRBJ1-4, with a weak D call TRBD1 (5 bases). Germline assignment: CDR1 SQVTM and CDR2 ANQGSEA. The V end was cut by 0 bases, the J end by 7 bases, with 9 bases between. The CDR3 is 13 amino acids. The CDR3, as DNA: TGCAGCGTTGAAGAAGCCCAGGGTGAAAAACTGTTTTTT. Its protein is CSVEEAQGEKLFF. The variable domain in full, completed from reference TRBV29-1 and TRBJ1-4, reads SAVISQKPSRDICQRGTSLTIQCQVDSQVTMMFWYRQQPGQSLTLIATANQGSEATYESGFVIDKFPISRPNLTFSTLTVSNMSPEDSSIYLCSVEEAQGEKLFFGSGTQLSVL.

V is TRBV19 and J is TRBJ2-1; maybe TRBD1 (6 bases). This CDR3 contains 17 residues. V was trimmed by 2 bases and J by 5 bases, leaving 19 bases between them. Germline assignment: CDR1 LNHDA and CDR2 SQIVND (reference sequence). CDR3 DNA sequence: TGTGCCAGTAGTATATACCTGAGGGGGTCCTACGACAATGAGCAGTTCTTC. Translated: CASSIYLRGSYDNEQFF.

This clone occurred a few times. This chain links TRBV7-9 with TRBJ2-3; 7 nucleotides align to TRBD2. The V gene end was trimmed by 5 bases and the J gene end by 2 bases; junction bases not matched to a gene: 10. The CDR3 runs to 16 residues. Germline values: CDR1 SEHNR, CDR2 FQNEAQ (reference sequence). CDR3 bases: TGTGCCAGCAGCAAGGGACCCCGGGGGGTCACAGATACGCAGTATTTT. Its protein product is CASSKGPRGVTDTQYF.

V usage is TRBV5-1 and J usage is TRBJ2-1; TRBD2 matches at 11 bases. The CDR3 runs 15 residues. The germline CDR1 and CDR2 sequences are SGHRS and YFSETQ. Germline trimming cut 0 bases from V and 8 bases from J; bases unmatched to any gene: 4. The CDR3 bases are TGCGCCAGCAGCTTGGATGGTAGCGGGGGGGATGAGCAGTTCTTC. The encoded protein is CASSLDGSGGDEQFF.